This note documents a single T cell receptor beta chain sequence. Antigen unknown. Running of the assay took place at deep level. Original analysis: From ImmunoSEQ came sequences covering only the junction and carrying no quality scores, so filtering differed. TCRdb keeps only in-frame clones here, not all; method: immunoSEQ multiplex PCR. That table gives V, J and clone size, and the DNA gave D and trimming. The sample contains around 180,000 clones, 80% to 95% of which appear only once. The data stem from a study of shared clonotypes between healthy human individuals. Study-wide results and limits: The generation probabilities recorded for non-shared clonotypes fell below those of clonotypes shared by all four donors.

The length of the CDR3 is 15 residues. V trimming: 2 bases; J trimming: 4 bases; junction bases outside the gene matches: 8. Germline V gene sequence: CDR1 MNHEY, CDR2 SVGAGI. The sequenced sample consisted of naive CD4+ T cells sorted from blood. As for subset: CD45RA+ positively selected. The sequence was collected from a woman under 40 in good health. This rearrangement joins TRBV6-5 to TRBJ2-7; TRBD1 aligns across 7 bases. The CDR3 spells CASSYVNRGRYEQYF. In DNA, the CDR3 is TGTGCCAGCAGTTACGTGAACAGGGGTCGTTACGAGCAGTACTTC.